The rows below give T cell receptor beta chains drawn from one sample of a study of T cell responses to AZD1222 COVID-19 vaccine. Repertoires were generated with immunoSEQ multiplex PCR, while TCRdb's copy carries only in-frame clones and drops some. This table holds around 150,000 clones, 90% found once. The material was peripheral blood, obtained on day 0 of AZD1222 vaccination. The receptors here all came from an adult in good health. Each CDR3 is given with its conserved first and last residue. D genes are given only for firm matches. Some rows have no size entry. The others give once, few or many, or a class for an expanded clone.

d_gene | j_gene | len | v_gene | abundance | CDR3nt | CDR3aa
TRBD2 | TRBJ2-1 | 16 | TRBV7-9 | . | TGTGCCAGCAGCCCCGGCGGACTAGCCCTAAGGAATGAGCAGTTCTTC | CASSPGGLALRNEQFF
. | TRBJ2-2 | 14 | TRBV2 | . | TGTGCCAGCAGGGCGGAGGCGATCACCGGGGAGCTGTTTTTT | CASRAEAITGELFF
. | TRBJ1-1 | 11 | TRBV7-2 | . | TGTGCCAGCAAGATGAACACTGAAGCTTTCTTT | CASKMNTEAFF
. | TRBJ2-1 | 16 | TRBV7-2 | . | TGTGCCAGCAGCTTAATGGCTAGCGGGACAGGGAATGAGCAGTTCTTC | CASSLMASGTGNEQFF
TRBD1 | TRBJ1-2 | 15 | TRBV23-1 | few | TGCGCCAGCAGTCAATGCGCCAGGGGGTTTTATGGCTACACCTTC | CASSQCARGFYGYTF
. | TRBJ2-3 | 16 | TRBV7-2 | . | TGTGCCAGCAGCTTCCTACGGGGGGCTCGGCTAGATACGCAGTATTTT | CASSFLRGARLDTQYF
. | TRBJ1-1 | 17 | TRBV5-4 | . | TGTGCCAGCAGCTTTGACAGGAGGGCAGCCGGGAACACTGAAGCTTTCTTT | CASSFDRRAAGNTEAFF
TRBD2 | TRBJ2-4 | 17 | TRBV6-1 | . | TGTGCCAGCAGTGCCCCTCTAGCGGGGGGTTCCAAAAACATTCAGTACTTC | CASSAPLAGGSKNIQYF
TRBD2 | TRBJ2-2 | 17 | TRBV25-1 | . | TGTGCCAGCAGTGAATCCCGCGGACTAGCGAGAACCGGGGAGCTGTTTTTT | CASSESRGLARTGELFF
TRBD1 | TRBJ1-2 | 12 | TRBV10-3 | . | TGTGCCGCCTCAGGGGACAGATATGGCTACACCTTC | CAASGDRYGYTF